What follows are 13 T cell receptor beta chains derived from one specimen sequenced in a study of blood T cells in healthy people across ages (dated by TCRdb to 2015 to 2017). The library was obtained by 5' RACE. Sequencer: Illumina HiSeq 2500. A second about 7 to 12 cycle PCR used a sample-barcoded 5' primer and a J-beta primer mix. The public reads were reanalyzed by TCRdb: fastp trimming at Q25, MiXCR alignment, in-frame beta chains only. Each CDR3 protein gets just one entry, which takes the most common genes and DNA from the rows behind it. The sample table holds around 1.7 million distinct CDR3 sequences, of which 28% were seen once. Of the sample, 7% to 9% is held by the ten largest clones. The source material was blood. Receptors originate from a woman in her 30s in good health.

This clonotype has only a few counts. This may come from a read error, since a much larger clone is one base off. The CDR3, as DNA: TGTGCCAGCAGCGTCCGGGATAGCTCCTACAATGAGCAGTACTTC. This translates into CASSVRDSSYNEQYF. V is TRBV9 and J is TRBJ2-1, with D tentatively TRBD2 (5 bases). The J call may be mistaken, given a closer DNA end match to TRBJ2-7. Germline V gene sequence: CDR1 SGDLS, CDR2 YYNGEE. The CDR3 consists of 15 residues.

The sample holds many counts of this clonotype. The chain links TRBV18 to TRBJ2-4; TRBD2 is a possible D gene (6 bases). V was shortened by 1 base and J by 0 bases, with 7 bases between the two germline ends. Per the germline V gene, CDR1 is KGHSH and CDR2 is LQKENI. The CDR3 length is 15 residues. The CDR3 DNA reads TGTGCCAGCTCACCACGGGGACTAGCCAAAAACATTCAGTACTTC. The encoded protein is CASSPRGLAKNIQYF.

The V call is TRBV6-1, the J call TRBJ1-1; tentatively, D is TRBD1 (5 bases). Trimming removed 3 bases at V and 1 base at J, with 12 bases between. The CDR3 consists of 15 residues. The germline CDR1 and CDR2 sequences are MNHNS and SASEGT. The DNA for the CDR3 is TGTGCCAGCAGTGAGCGAGGACACCCGAACACTGAAGCTTTCTTT. Translated, it gives CASSERGHPNTEAFF.

The J gene is TRBJ2-1, the V gene TRBV24-1; D tentatively fits TRBD1 or TRBD2 (5 bases each). The better agreement between TRBJ2-7 and the DNA end casts doubt on the J call. The CDR3 contains 17 residues. Germline V gene lookup returns CDR1 KGHDR and CDR2 SFDVKD. The CDR3 DNA reads TGTGCCACCAGTGATTCGGACGGGACCGACTCCTACAATGAGCAGTACTTC. Translated: CATSDSDGTDSYNEQYF.

This clonotype has just a few counts. The V gene is TRBV12-3 or TRBV12-4, the J gene TRBJ1-2, with 7 bases that match TRBD1. The CDR3 length is 15 residues. J lost 1 base, V lost 4 bases, and 6 bases had no gene match. As DNA, the CDR3 is TGTGCCAGCAGTTCGCCGGGACAGTATAACTATGGCTACACCTTC. Translated: CASSSPGQYNYGYTF.

V gene TRBV12-3 or TRBV12-4 combines with J gene TRBJ2-5, with D possibly matching TRBD1 (7 bases). The DNA end is a closer match to TRBJ2-7, so the J assignment may be wrong. The CDR3 runs to 16 residues. CDR3 in amino acids: CASSYNPGGLFYEQYF. CDR3 in DNA: TGTGCCAGCAGTTACAACCCAGGGGGACTTTTTTACGAGCAGTACTTC.

This chain joins TRBV20-1 and TRBJ1-2; D is possibly TRBD1 (6 bases). Trimming left V 7 bases short and J 2 bases short, with 20 bases between. The CDR3 extends over 15 amino acids. From germline, CDR1 is DFQATT and CDR2 SNEGSKA (reference sequence). The CDR3 sequence is CSGYTGRGLNYGYTF. For the CDR3, the DNA is TGCAGTGGGTACACCGGACGGGGGCTGAACTATGGCTACACCTTC.

This clonotype was observed a single time. CDR3 in DNA: TGTGCCAGCTCACCACGGGGTTCGAGGGGAAGCACTGAAGCTTTCTTT. Protein sequence: CASSPRGSRGSTEAFF. The chain recombines TRBV18 with TRBJ1-1; weak D call: TRBD1 (5 bases). V was pared by 1 base and J by 4 bases, with 16 bases between. The CDR3 is 16 amino acids. Germline-derived CDR1 and CDR2 are KGHSH and LQKENI. Drawing the rest from reference TRBV18 and TRBJ1-1, the complete variable domain is NAGVMQNPRHLVRRRGQEARLRCSPMKGHSHVYWYRQLPEEGLKFMVYLQKENIIDESGMPKERFSAEFPKEGPSILRIQQVVRGDSAAYFCASSPRGSRGSTEAFFGQGTRLTVV.

The sample holds many counts of this clonotype. This chain joins TRBV18 and TRBJ2-7; TRBD1 is a possible D gene (6 bases). Germline values: CDR1 KGHSH, CDR2 LQKENI. This CDR3 is 13 amino acids long. V dropped 4 bases and J dropped 5 bases, with 12 bases sitting between them. DNA of the CDR3: TGTGCCAGCTCACTATGGCCAGGGGACGAGCAGTACTTC. Translation: CASSLWPGDEQYF.

With respect to this clonotype: At one boundary the junction diverges from the germline segment, which might be a read error. This sequence joins TRBV6-5 and TRBJ1-4; D ambiguous. CDR3 size: 11 residues. Germline CDR1 and CDR2: MNHEY and SVGAGI. CDR3 amino acids: CATSDNEKLFF. Here the CDR3 DNA reads TGTGCCACCAGTGACAATGAAAAACTGTTTTTT.

This clonotype was recorded at least ten times. The genes are TRBV6-4 and TRBJ2-7; 7 bases fit TRBD1. The CDR3 runs to 15 residues. V was pared by 6 bases and J by 1 base, with 9 bases of the junction left unmatched. Germline CDR1 is MRHNA and CDR2 is SNTAGT. The CDR3 here is CASSPGTGESYEQYF. CDR3 DNA sequence: TGTGCCAGCAGCCCCGGAACAGGGGAATCCTACGAGCAGTACTTC.

This clonotype was seen more than once but under ten times. One end of the junction fails to match germline, which may point to a read error. The CDR3 loop is CASSLHSGDYNGQFF. CDR3 bases: TGCGCCAGCAGCTTGCACAGCGGGGATTACAATGGGCAGTTCTTC. The chain links TRBV5-1 to TRBJ2-1; TRBD2 agrees at 7 bases. The CDR3 covers 15 residues. Germline assignment: CDR1 SGHRS and CDR2 YFSETQ. The full variable domain, rest sourced from reference TRBV5-1 and TRBJ2-1, is KAGVTQTPRYLIKTRGQQVTLSCSPISGHRSVSWYQQTPGQGLQFLFEYFSETQRNKGNFPGRFSGRQFSNSRSEMNVSTLELGDSALYLCASSLHSGDYNGQFFGPGTRLTVL.

V gene TRBV28 combines with J gene TRBJ1-2; D is perhaps TRBD1 (6 bases). Trimming took off 2 bases at V and 7 bases at J, with 17 bases between the two ends. Per the germline V gene, CDR1 is MDHEN and CDR2 is SYDVKM. The CDR3 extends over 15 amino acids. CDR3 protein: CASSLGNRDFSGYTF. CDR3 coding DNA: TGTGCCAGCAGTTTAGGGAACAGGGATTTCTCTGGCTACACCTTC.